One sample yielded the 14 T cell receptor beta chains listed below, sequenced in a study of blood T cell repertoires in COVID-19. Clones were sequenced by immunoSEQ multiplex PCR, and TCRdb holds only the in-frame ones, with some missing. The table shows about 280,000 clones, with approximately 90% occurring only once. The material sequenced was peripheral blood. Every receptor here comes from a woman aged 30 to 39 with active or convalescent COVID-19.

The genes are TRBV27 and TRBJ1-3; D might be TRBD1 (6 bases). CDR3 length equals 15 residues. Germline V gene lookup returns CDR1 MNHEY and CDR2 SMNVEV (reference sequence). V lost 1 base and J lost 4, with 11 bases in between. CDR3 loop: CASSLYGGAGNTIYF. The CDR3 region has the DNA TGTGCCAGCAGTTTATATGGGGGGGCAGGAAACACCATATATTTT.

The CDR3 here is CASTGTSGGGPQYF. The CDR3 DNA reads as TGTGCCAGCACTGGGACTAGCGGGGGCGGCCCGCAGTATTTT. The chain carries TRBV9 and TRBJ2-3; 14 bases are a match to TRBD2. The CDR3 is 14 residues long. Trimming took 6 bases from V and 10 from J; bases not matched to a gene: 7. Germline loops: CDR1 SGDLS, CDR2 YYNGEE.

This chain joins TRBV5-1 and TRBJ2-5; 8 bases align to TRBD1. The CDR3 is 15 residues long. Germline values: CDR1 SGHRS, CDR2 YFSETQ. The J segment lost 4 bases and the V segment lost 3 bases, leaving 8 bases of the junction unmatched. The DNA for the CDR3 is TGCGCCAGCAGCTCCAGGACAGGGTGGGGAGAGACCCAGTACTTC. Its protein is CASSSRTGWGETQYF.

The genes are TRBV28 and TRBJ1-2; no firm D call. CDR1 is MDHEN, CDR2 SYDVKM, per germline. Trimming took 4 bases from V and 4 from J, leaving 13 bases between them. The CDR3 is 14 amino acids. CDR3 region: CASSSPLPGYGYTF. CDR3 DNA: TGTGCCAGCAGTTCCCCCCTTCCGGGCTATGGCTACACCTTC.

This chain links TRBV5-1 with TRBJ2-1; D perhaps matches TRBD1 (6 bases). V was shortened by 0 bases and J by 4 bases, with 17 bases between the two germline ends. The germline V gene encodes CDR1 SGHRS and CDR2 YFSETQ. This CDR3 has 17 residues. The CDR3 sequence is CASSLGGQSLLYNEQFF. CDR3 DNA: TGCGCCAGCAGCTTGGGCGGACAGAGCCTTCTTTACAATGAGCAGTTCTTC.

This chain joins TRBV2 and TRBJ2-3; no firm D call. CDR3 length: 12 residues. With 6 bases removed from V and 1 base from J, the gap between germline ends came to 5 bases. Germline values: CDR1 SNHLY, CDR2 FYNNEI. The CDR3 loop reads CASRERTDTQYF. The CDR3 DNA follows: TGTGCCAGCAGGGAGCGCACAGATACGCAGTATTTT.

V usage is TRBV4-3 and J usage is TRBJ2-2, with 9 bases identical to TRBD1. Germline V gene data show CDR1 as LGHNA and CDR2 as YSLEER. This CDR3 contains 15 residues. The junction had 7 bases not matched to a gene; V was cut back by 6 bases and J by 5 bases. The CDR3 spells CASRFDRGSTGELFF. As DNA, the CDR3 is TGCGCCAGCAGATTCGACAGGGGGTCTACCGGGGAGCTGTTTTTT.

Comments on this clone: This sample also contains other DNA sequences that code for the same CDR3. The chain has TRBV27 and TRBJ1-1; D is perhaps TRBD1 (6 bases). CDR3 length equals 14 residues. Germline V lookup: CDR1 MNHEY, CDR2 SMNVEV (reference sequence). V was pared by 0 bases and J by 1 base, with 6 bases between. The chain's CDR3 is CASSLSGGNTEAFF. CDR3 coding DNA: TGTGCCAGCAGTTTATCAGGGGGGAACACTGAAGCTTTCTTT.

The J gene is TRBJ1-5, the V gene TRBV28, with D perhaps matching TRBD1 (5 bases). V was pared by 2 bases and J by 0 bases, with 8 bases between. The CDR3 contains 15 residues. The V gene's germline CDR1 is MDHEN and CDR2 SYDVKM. The CDR3 DNA sequence: TGTGCCAGCAGTTTACGGGGGTTTAGCAATCAGCCCCAGCATTTT. Its translation: CASSLRGFSNQPQHF.

A note on this clone: The same CDR3 also results from other DNA sequences found in this sample. The rearrangement uses TRBV28 and TRBJ1-1, with no clear D. The CDR3 loop spans 12 amino acids. CDR1 is MDHEN, CDR2 SYDVKM, per germline. V was clipped by 3 bases and J by 5 bases, with 7 bases between them. CDR3 amino acids: CASSLSGTEAFF. Here the CDR3 DNA reads TGTGCCAGCAGTTTGTCGGGGACTGAAGCTTTCTTT. The full variable domain, its missing parts supplied by reference TRBV28 and TRBJ1-1, is DVKVTQSSRYLVKRTGEKVFLECVQDMDHENMFWYRQDPGLGLRLIYFSYDVKMKEKGDIPEGYSVSREKKERFSLILESASTNQTSMYLCASSLSGTEAFFGQGTRLTVV.

V gene TRBV6-5 combines with J gene TRBJ1-6, with TRBD1 identical over 8 bases. V shed 5 bases and J 8 bases; nucleotides not matched to a gene: 8. The CDR3 runs 15 residues. CDR1 MNHEY and CDR2 SVGAGI come from the germline V gene. CDR3 coding DNA: TGTGCCAGCAGTAGAGAGGACAGGGAGGATTCACCCCTCCACTTT. This codes for CASSREDREDSPLHF.

The rearrangement joins TRBV7-9 to TRBJ2-2; possible D gene TRBD1, 6 bases. Germline V gives CDR1 SEHNR, CDR2 FQNEAQ (reference sequence). The ends were cut back, 10 bases at V and 3 bases at J, with 12 bases in the middle. The CDR3 spans 13 residues. CDR3 protein: CANSKGDTGELFF. Written as DNA, the CDR3 is TGTGCCAACTCGAAGGGGGACACCGGGGAGCTGTTTTTT.

The chain joins TRBV5-8 to TRBJ1-5; D uncertain. Trimming stripped 4 bases from V and 1 base from J, with 12 bases between. The CDR3 loop spans 15 amino acids. Germline V CDR1 and CDR2: SGHTS, YDEGEE. In nucleotides, the CDR3 is TGTGCCAGCAGCACGGGTATCGGGAGCAATCAGCCCCAGCATTTT. Its translation: CASSTGIGSNQPQHF.

The chain combines TRBV6-5 with TRBJ1-2; TRBD1 aligns across 9 bases. Germline loops: CDR1 MNHEY, CDR2 SVGAGI. The ends lost 6 bases at V and 4 bases at J; junction bases unmatched: 6. The CDR3 contains 14 residues. CDR3 DNA sequence: TGTGCCAGCAGCCGGCCGGGACAGGGCTATGGCTACACCTTC. It specifies CASSRPGQGYGYTF.